The clone carrying this TCR beta chain is a singleton in its sample. These data come from a study of blood T cell repertoires in COVID-19. Study in general: The origin of the acute and convalescent COVID-19 samples was the United States, Italy and Spain.

Symptom resolution, clearance, or two negative PCRs marked the recovered donors of Cohort 3. Germline CDR1 reads MGHRA; CDR2 reads YSYEKL. The CDR3 covers 13 residues. V gave up 0 bases and J gave up 9 bases, with 9 bases separating them. Per the authors' pipeline: Quantification of nucleated cells was approximated via reference gene primer amplification. TCRdb's table, derived via immunoSEQ multiplex PCR, lists solely in-frame clones and lacks some. V and J calls and clone size are those listed in that table; D and trimming were worked out from the DNA. The top ten clones hold 0.95% to 1.5% of a sample with approximately 200,000 clones, approximately 90% of them seen once.

The V and J genes are TRBV4-1 and TRBJ2-1, with D possibly being TRBD2 (5 bases). The clonotype originates from a man aged 25-45 years who had recovered from COVID-19. The source material was PBMCs or T cells enriched from blood (not recorded which). In DNA, the CDR3 is TGCGCCAGCAGCCAAGATATACGGGGTGAGCAGTTCTTC. Translated, it gives CASSQDIRGEQFF.